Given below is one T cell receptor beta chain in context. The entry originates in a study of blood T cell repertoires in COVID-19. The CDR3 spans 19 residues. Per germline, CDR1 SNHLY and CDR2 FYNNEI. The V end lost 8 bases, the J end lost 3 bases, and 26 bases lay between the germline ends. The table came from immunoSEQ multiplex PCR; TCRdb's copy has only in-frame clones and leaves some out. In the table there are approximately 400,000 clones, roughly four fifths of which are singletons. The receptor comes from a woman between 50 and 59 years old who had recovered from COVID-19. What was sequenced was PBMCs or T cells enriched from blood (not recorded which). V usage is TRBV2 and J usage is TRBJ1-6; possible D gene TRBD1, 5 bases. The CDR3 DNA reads TGTGCCAGCCGGGGGAGGTGGTTGTCTGGTAGAGACTATAATTCACCCCTCCACTTT. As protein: CASRGRWLSGRDYNSPLHF. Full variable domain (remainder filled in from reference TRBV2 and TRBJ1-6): EPEVTQTPSHQVTQMGQEVILRCVPISNHLYFYWYRQILGQKVEFLVSFYNNEISEKSEIFDDQFSVERPDGSNFTLKIRSTKLEDSAMYFCASRGRWLSGRDYNSPLHFGNGTRLTVT.